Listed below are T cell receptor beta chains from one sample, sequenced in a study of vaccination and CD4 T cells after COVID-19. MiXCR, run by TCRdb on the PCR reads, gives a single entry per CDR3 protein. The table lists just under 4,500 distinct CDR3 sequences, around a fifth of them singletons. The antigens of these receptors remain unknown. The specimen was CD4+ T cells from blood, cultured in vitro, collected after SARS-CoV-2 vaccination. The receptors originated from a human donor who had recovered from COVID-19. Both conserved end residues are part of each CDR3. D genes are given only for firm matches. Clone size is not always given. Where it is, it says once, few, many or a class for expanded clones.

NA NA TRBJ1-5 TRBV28 CASSLYGNQPQHF TGTGCCAGCAGTTTATACGGAAATCAGCCCCAGCATTTT
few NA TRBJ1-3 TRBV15 CATGANGNTIYF TGTGCCACCGGGGCCAATGGAAACACCATATATTTT
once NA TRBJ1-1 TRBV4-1 CASSQGRLNTKAFF TGCGCCAGCAGCCAAGGCCGACTGAACACTAAAGCTTTCTTT
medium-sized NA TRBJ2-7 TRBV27 CASSQMRVARYEQYF TGTGCCAGCAGTCAGATGAGGGTCGCAAGATACGAGCAGTACTTC
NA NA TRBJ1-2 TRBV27 CASSLLGSGSSWRRVRGYTF TGTGCCAGCAGTTTATTGGGTTCGGGTTCATCCTGGCGGAGGGTTAGGGGCTACACCTTC
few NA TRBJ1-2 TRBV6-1 CASRDLPSDYGYTF TGTGCCAGCAGGGACCTCCCTTCAGACTATGGCTACACCTTC
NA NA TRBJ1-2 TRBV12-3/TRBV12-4 CASSLRGYGYTF TGTGCCAGCAGTTTAAGGGGTTATGGCTACACCTTC
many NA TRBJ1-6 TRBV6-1 CASSEQIYNSPLHF TGTGCCAGCAGTGAGCAGATTTATAATTCACCCCTCCACTTT
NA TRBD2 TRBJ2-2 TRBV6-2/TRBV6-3 CASSPYQRGAGTGELFF TGTGCCAGCAGCCCATACCAGCGGGGGGCGGGCACCGGGGAGCTGTTTTTT
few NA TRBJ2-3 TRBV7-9 CASSLSGRRRTDTQYF TGTGCCAGCAGCTTATCGGGGAGAAGACGCACAGATACGCAGTATTTT
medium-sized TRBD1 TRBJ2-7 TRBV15 CATSGDRGYEQYF TGTGCCACCAGCGGGGACAGGGGGTACGAGCAGTACTTC
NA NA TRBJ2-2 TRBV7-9 CASSRGNTGELFF TGTGCCAGCAGTCGGGGTAACACCGGGGAGCTGTTTTTT
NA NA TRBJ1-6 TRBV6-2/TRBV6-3 CATCVGDSPLHF TGTGCCACCTGTGTCGGGGACTCACCCCTCCACTTT
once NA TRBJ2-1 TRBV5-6 CASSLDSELLRNEQFF TGTGCCAGCAGCTTGGATTCAGAACTCCTACGCAATGAGCAGTTCTTC
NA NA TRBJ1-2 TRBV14 CASSQDRVGGYTF TGTGCCAGCAGCCAAGATCGGGTGGGGGGCTACACCTTC
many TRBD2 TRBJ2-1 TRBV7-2 CASSTRTSGDNEQFF TGTGCCAGCAGCACTCGGACTAGCGGGGACAATGAGCAGTTCTTC
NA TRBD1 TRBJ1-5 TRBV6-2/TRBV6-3 CASSYGTGVDQPQHF TGTGCCAGCAGTTACGGGACAGGGGTGGATCAGCCCCAGCATTTT
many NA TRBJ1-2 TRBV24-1 CATSVQNYGYTF TGTGCCACCAGTGTCCAGAACTATGGCTACACCTTC
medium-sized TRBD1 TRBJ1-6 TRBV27 CASSARDRALSPLHF TGTGCCAGCAGTGCCAGGGACAGGGCTTTATCACCCCTCCACTTT
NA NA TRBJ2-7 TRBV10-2 CASSEFGGYYEQYF TGCGCCAGCAGTGAATTTGGGGGTTACTACGAGCAGTACTTC
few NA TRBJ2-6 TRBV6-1 CASTQGSSGANVLTF TGTGCCAGCACCCAGGGGAGCTCTGGGGCCAACGTCCTGACTTTC
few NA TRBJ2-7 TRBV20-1 CSASKGPKGGPRVKFKF TGCAGTGCTAGTAAGGGACCCAAGGGTGGGCCTCGGGTAAAATTTAAGTTC
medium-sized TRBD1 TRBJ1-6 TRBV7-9 CASRGTGGSSYNSPLHF TGTGCCAGCAGGGGGACAGGGGGGAGCTCCTATAATTCACCCCTCCACTTT
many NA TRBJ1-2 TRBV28 CASSLRRPSYGYTF TGTGCCAGCAGTTTAAGGCGGCCCTCCTATGGCTACACCTTC
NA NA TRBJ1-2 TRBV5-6 CASSSPASYGYTF TGTGCCAGCAGCTCCCCGGCGAGCTATGGCTACACCTTC
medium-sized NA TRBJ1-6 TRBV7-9 CASSLGTNSPLHF TGTGCCAGCAGCTTAGGAACTAATTCACCCCTCCACTTT
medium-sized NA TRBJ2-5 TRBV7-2 CASSRAPETQYF TGTGCCAGCAGCCGAGCCCCGGAGACCCAGTACTTC
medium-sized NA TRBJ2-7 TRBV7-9 CASSSMMGAGEYF TGTGCCAGCAGCTCCATGATGGGGGCGGGGGAGTACTTC
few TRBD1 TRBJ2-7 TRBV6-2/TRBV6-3 CASNDRGSSNEQYF TGTGCCAGCAATGACAGGGGAAGCAGCAACGAGCAGTACTTC
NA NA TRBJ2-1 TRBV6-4 CASSAEADNEQFF TGTGCCAGCAGTGCGGAAGCGGACAATGAGCAGTTCTTC
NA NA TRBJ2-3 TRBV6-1 CASSERQSSDTQYF TGTGCCAGCAGTGAAAGACAGTCATCCGATACGCAGTATTTT
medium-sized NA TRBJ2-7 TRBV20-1 CSASNSAYYEQYF TGCAGTGCTAGTAACAGCGCCTATTACGAGCAGTACTTC
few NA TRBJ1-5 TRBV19 CASSTKGGLYQPQHF TGTGCCAGTAGCACCAAGGGGGGGCTCTATCAGCCCCAGCATTTT
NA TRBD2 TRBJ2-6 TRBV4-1 CASRRLAGAISGANVLTF TGCGCCAGCAGGCGACTAGCGGGGGCTATTTCTGGGGCCAACGTCCTGACTTTC
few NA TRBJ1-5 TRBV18 CASSPPGGRNQPQHF TGTGCCAGCTCACCACCCGGGGGGCGGAATCAGCCCCAGCATTTT
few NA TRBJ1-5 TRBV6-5 CASSYQGGQPQHF TGTGCCAGCAGTTACCAGGGAGGGCAGCCCCAGCATTTT
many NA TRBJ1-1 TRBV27 CASSFTGRATEAFF TGTGCCAGCAGTTTTACAGGGCGGGCCACTGAAGCTTTCTTT
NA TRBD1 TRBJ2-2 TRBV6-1 CASSTQPGGVNTGELFF TGTGCCAGCAGCACTCAACCAGGGGGCGTTAACACCGGGGAGCTGTTTTTT
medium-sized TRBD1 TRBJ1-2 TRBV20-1 CSARDGTVYGYTF TGCAGTGCTAGAGACGGGACAGTGTATGGCTACACCTTC
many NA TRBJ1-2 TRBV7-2 CASSFLPSGPNYGYTF TGTGCCAGCAGCTTTTTACCCTCAGGACCTAACTATGGCTACACCTTC
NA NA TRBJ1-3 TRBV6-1 CASSDRQGNTIYF TGTGCCAGCAGTGACCGACAGGGAAACACCATATATTTT
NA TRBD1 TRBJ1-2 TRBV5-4 CASSFGQGFF TGTGCCAGCAGCTTCGGACAGGGATTCTTC
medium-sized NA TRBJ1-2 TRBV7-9 CASSRAEAPGYGYTF TGTGCCAGCAGCCGTGCGGAGGCCCCTGGCTATGGCTACACCTTC